This entry concerns a single T cell receptor beta chain. TEMRA cells underwent FACS enrichment and CD8+ and CD4+ T cells underwent negative isolation. RNA amounts of roughly 0.45 to 1 ug underwent reverse transcription with random hexamers. Amplification of TCR beta CDR3 was carried out by immunoSEQ multiplex PCR, which covered 54 Vbeta and 13 Jbeta segments. TCRdb fed the immunoSEQ multiplex PCR reads into MiXCR, producing one record per CDR3 protein. The sample carries about 240,000 distinct CDR3 sequences, almost 97% recorded once. The sample is drawn from a study of CD8 T cells in Susac syndrome. Background on the study: Sequencing included Susac syndrome patients, about 6 of them with active disease and under 10 in remission. When their blood was taken, the Susac syndrome patients had either not yet had any therapy, were taking corticosteroids, or were taking intravenous immunoglobulin alone.

Trimming cost V 0 bases and J 7 bases; bases outside gene matches: 3. CDR1 is SGDLS, CDR2 YYNGEE, per germline. The CDR3 has 15 residues. This sequence joins TRBV9 and TRBJ2-1; TRBD2 aligns across 11 bases. Sample: CD4+ T cells from PBMCs. The source is a human donor with Susac syndrome. The CDR3 sequence is CASSVETSGRNEQFF. Written as DNA, the CDR3 is TGTGCCAGCAGCGTAGAAACTAGCGGGAGAAATGAGCAGTTCTTC.